A single sample is the source of the 19 T cell receptor beta chains below, sequenced in a study of cytomegalovirus exposure and HLA in healthy donors. PCR amplification relied on 60 Vbeta primers (plus 13 Jbeta primers). Libraries were prepared by immunoSEQ multiplex PCR; TCRdb keeps only in-frame clonotypes and omits some of them. This table holds approximately 100,000 clones, around a tenth found once. Sample: PBMCs. These receptors all stem from a man in his fifties in good health and CMV-seropositive.

The chain recombines TRBV5-1 with TRBJ1-1; D is undetermined. The V end lost 5 bases, the J end lost 1 base, and 6 bases lay between the germline ends. The germline CDR1 and CDR2 sequences are SGHRS and YFSETQ. The CDR3 has 12 amino acids. The chain's CDR3 is CASRGENTEAFF. The DNA of the CDR3 is TGCGCCAGCAGGGGAGAGAACACTGAAGCTTTCTTT. Using reference TRBV5-1 and TRBJ1-1 for the parts outside the CDR3, the full variable domain is KAGVTQTPRYLIKTRGQQVTLSCSPISGHRSVSWYQQTPGQGLQFLFEYFSETQRNKGNFPGRFSGRQFSNSRSEMNVSTLELGDSALYLCASRGENTEAFFGQGTRLTVV.

This clone was picked up a small number of times. The gene calls are TRBV15 and TRBJ1-3; unclear D gene. Germline assignment: CDR1 LNHNV and CDR2 YYDKDF (reference sequence). The CDR3 extends over 12 amino acids. With 0 bases removed from V and 9 bases from J, the gap between germline ends came to 6 bases. Here the CDR3 DNA reads TGTGCCACCAGCAGAGATGCTATCACCATATATTTT. It is translated as CATSRDAITIYF.

The CDR3 DNA is TGTGCCAGCAGCTTGTATCGACAGGTCTATGGCTACACCTTC. This codes for CASSLYRQVYGYTF. The V gene is TRBV5-8, the J gene TRBJ1-2; tentative D call: TRBD1 (6 bases). V lost 1 base and J 4 bases, leaving 11 bases between the germline ends. The CDR3 covers 14 residues. CDR1 and CDR2 from the germline V gene are SGHTS and YDEGEE.

The CDR3 coding sequence is TGCGCCAGCAGCCCCAATACCTATGAAGCTTTCTTT. It specifies CASSPNTYEAFF. The chain uses TRBV4-1 and TRBJ1-1, with D uncertain. V was cut by 4 bases and J by 7 bases, with 10 bases left in between. Germline CDR1 MGHRA, CDR2 YSYEKL. The CDR3 has 12 amino acids.

In its sample, this clone was seen a few times. The rearrangement links TRBV2 to TRBJ1-1; D gene unclear. Germline V gene data show CDR1 as SNHLY and CDR2 as FYNNEI. This CDR3 spans 14 amino acids. Trimming removed 3 bases from V and 1 base from J, with 9 bases in between. The CDR3 nucleotides read TGTGCCAGCAGTGATATGGGCTGGAACACTGAAGCTTTCTTT. This codes for CASSDMGWNTEAFF.

This sequence joins TRBV5-5 and TRBJ1-1; the D is unclear. The CDR3 is made up of 9 amino acids. The V and J ends lost 0 bases and 12 bases respectively, with 3 bases between them. CDR1 and CDR2 from the germline V gene are SGHKS and YYEKEE (reference sequence). The CDR3 sequence is CASSLVTFF. CDR3 coding DNA: TGTGCCAGCAGCTTGGTAACTTTCTTT.

The table lists this clone with a few counts. V usage is TRBV27 and J usage is TRBJ2-1; 11 bases map to TRBD2. CDR3 length equals 16 residues. Germline CDR1 and CDR2: MNHEY and SMNVEV (reference sequence). Trimming took 6 bases from V and 5 from J; bases not matched to a gene: 9. The CDR3 spells CASRDSGRARNNEQFF. In DNA form, the CDR3 reads TGTGCCAGCAGAGATAGCGGGAGGGCCCGGAACAATGAGCAGTTCTTC.

The chain recombines TRBV9 with TRBJ1-1; no firm D call. V gave up 4 bases and J gave up 7 bases, with 17 bases separating them. The CDR3 is made up of 14 amino acids. CDR1 and CDR2 (germline): SGDLS, YYNGEE. CDR3: CASSPYERVVEAFF. CDR3 DNA sequence: TGTGCCAGCAGCCCCTATGAGAGGGTCGTTGAAGCTTTCTTT.

This clone was counted only a few times. This chain uses TRBV5-8 with TRBJ2-1; D not certain. Between the trimmed V and J ends, which lost 7 bases and 4 bases, there was a span of 15 bases. The CDR3 is 14 residues long. Germline V gene sequence: CDR1 SGHTS, CDR2 YDEGEE. CDR3 in amino acids: CASGLEFPYNEQFF. In nucleotides, the CDR3 is TGTGCCAGCGGGTTGGAATTCCCTTACAATGAGCAGTTCTTC.

The V gene is TRBV7-8, the J gene TRBJ1-2; the D is unclear. Germline loops: CDR1 SGHVS, CDR2 FQNEAQ. The CDR3 has 15 residues. V lost 0 bases and J lost 6, with 14 bases in between. The DNA of the CDR3 is TGTGCCAGCAGCTTAGCGCTGGGCTGGGCAAATGGCTACACCTTC. This translates into CASSLALGWANGYTF.

This clone has a handful of counts. The chain uses TRBV7-2 and TRBJ2-6, with D tentatively TRBD1 (6 bases). With 9 bases removed from V and 0 bases from J, the gap between germline ends came to 21 bases. The length of the CDR3 is 18 residues. The germline V gene encodes CDR1 SGHTA and CDR2 FQGNSA. The CDR3 sequence is CASSRGPGAGSGANVLTF. The CDR3 DNA follows: TGTGCCAGTAGTCGAGGACCAGGGGCCGGCTCTGGGGCCAACGTCCTGACTTTC.

This sequence joins TRBV30 and TRBJ2-2; a possible D gene is TRBD1 (5 bases). Trimming pared 4 bases from V and 5 bases from J, leaving 11 bases between. In germline, CDR1 is GTSNPN, CDR2 SVGIG (reference sequence). The CDR3 length is 13 residues. CDR3 sequence reads: CAWTGFITGELFF. The CDR3 DNA reads as TGTGCCTGGACAGGGTTCATTACCGGGGAGCTGTTTTTT.

V gene TRBV27 combines with J gene TRBJ2-2; 12 positions agree with TRBD1. V was pared by 3 bases and J by 2 bases, with 4 bases of the junction left unmatched. This CDR3 is built from 17 residues. Germline V gene sequence: CDR1 MNHEY, CDR2 SMNVEV (reference sequence). The CDR3 reads CASSFLGQGANTGELFF. The CDR3 DNA follows: TGTGCCAGCAGTTTCCTGGGACAGGGGGCAAACACCGGGGAGCTGTTTTTT.

The chain is built from TRBV30 and TRBJ1-2; no definite D call. V shed 0 bases and J shed 3 bases, with 8 bases lying between them. Germline-derived CDR1 and CDR2 are GTSNPN and SVGIG (reference sequence). The CDR3 is made up of 13 amino acids. CDR3 bases: TGTGCCTGGAGTGTAGACAAGGACTATGGCTACACCTTC. Translated: CAWSVDKDYGYTF.

There are a few counts of this clone. The chain combines TRBV30 with TRBJ2-1; 8 nucleotides match TRBD2. The CDR3 is made up of 15 amino acids. The V segment lost 2 bases and the J segment 9 bases; nucleotides outside the gene matches: 12. Germline V CDR1 and CDR2: GTSNPN, SVGIG (reference sequence). The CDR3 coding sequence is TGTGCCTGGAGTTTCGGGAGGGCCGGGGCCGGTGAGCAGTTCTTC. Protein product: CAWSFGRAGAGEQFF.

This clone was detected a few times. The chain joins TRBV2 to TRBJ1-1; a weak D match, TRBD1 (5 bases). The germline V gene encodes CDR1 SNHLY and CDR2 FYNNEI. Trimming took off 4 bases at V and 5 bases at J, with 5 bases between the two ends. This CDR3 contains 11 residues. The CDR3 nucleotides are TGTGCCAGCAGTGCAGGGACTGAAGCTTTCTTT. Its translation: CASSAGTEAFF.

The J gene is TRBJ2-3, the V gene TRBV6-1, with 10 bases aligning to TRBD2. Germline V lookup: CDR1 MNHNS, CDR2 SASEGT. V lost 0 bases and J lost 3; bases outside the gene matches: 3. The CDR3 runs to 16 residues. CDR3 in amino acids: CASSEALAGETDTQYF. CDR3 coding DNA: TGTGCCAGCAGTGAAGCGCTAGCGGGAGAAACAGATACGCAGTATTTT.

The rearrangement joins TRBV11-2 to TRBJ1-1; D is undetermined. The CDR3 runs 15 residues. The V gene's germline CDR1 is SGHAT and CDR2 FQNNGV. The ends were cut back, 4 bases at V and 7 bases at J, with 19 bases in the middle. CDR3 protein: CASSWAASPGGEAFF. CDR3 nucleotides: TGTGCCAGCAGCTGGGCCGCAAGCCCTGGAGGTGAAGCTTTCTTT.

Only a few counts were recorded for this clone. The chain carries TRBV4-1 and TRBJ2-1, with TRBD2 identical over 7 bases. The CDR3 loop spans 15 amino acids. The J segment lost 3 bases and the V segment lost 4 bases, leaving 6 bases of the junction unmatched. In germline, CDR1 is MGHRA, CDR2 YSYEKL. The CDR3 here is CASSPTSEYYNEQFF. For the CDR3, the DNA is TGCGCCAGCAGCCCTACTAGCGAATACTACAATGAGCAGTTCTTC.